This entry describes one T cell receptor (beta chain). The antigen remains unidentified. This CDR3 comprises 12 residues. Germline loops: CDR1 SGHAT, CDR2 FQNNGV. Trimming left V 3 bases short and J 5 bases short, with 7 bases between. Repertoires were generated with immunoSEQ multiplex PCR, while TCRdb's copy carries only in-frame clones and drops some. The sample carries 30,000 to 45,000 clones, roughly 93% recorded once. This sample is part of a study of graft-versus-host responses after intestinal transplantation. Study-level points and caveats: Elevated graft-versus-host to host-versus-graft clonal ratios in allografts were recorded for patients with graft-donor T cell macrochimerism.

The clonotype was recovered from a human donor who was the organ donor for an intestinal transplant. The sequences come from unstimulated CD8+ T cells sorted from spleen or lymph node cells, collected before transplant. The V and J genes are TRBV11-2 and TRBJ2-5; D is ambiguous. CDR3 bases: TGTGCCAGCAGCTTCCTAGAGGAGACCCAGTACTTC. It codes for CASSFLEETQYF.